The clone carrying this T cell receptor (beta chain) was seen a handful of times. As processed by the authors: The assay estimated nucleated cells by amplifying reference gene primers. Clones were read by immunoSEQ multiplex PCR, and TCRdb kept only the in-frame ones, dropping some. For V, J and clone size, that table is used; D and trimming come from the DNA. Of tens of thousands of clones in the sample, 84% were seen once. CDR1 is MGHDK and CDR2 is SYGVNS in the germline V gene. This CDR3 is built from 15 residues. V was clipped by 7 bases and J by 7 bases, with 20 bases between them. This sample is part of a study of blood T cell repertoires in COVID-19. On the study more broadly: Whether acute or convalescent, the COVID-19 samples came from the United States, Italy and Spain. T cells, B-cell-depleted T cells, or PBMCs provided the cDNA or gDNA that served as material.

The sequenced sample was peripheral blood. This rearrangement joins TRBV25-1 to TRBJ1-5; D remains ambiguous. This receptor was identified in a man between 45 and 60 years old with active or convalescent COVID-19. CDR3 residues: CASTPLEGHEQPQHF. The CDR3 DNA reads TGTGCCAGCACCCCTTTGGAGGGTCACGAGCAGCCCCAGCATTTT.